These T cell receptor beta chains were read from a single sample in a study of cytomegalovirus exposure and HLA in healthy donors. Clones were read by immunoSEQ multiplex PCR, and TCRdb kept only the in-frame ones, dropping some. The sample comprises about 110,000 clones, around 77% of which are singletons, and 4.2% rests with the top ten. Sequencing input: PBMCs. The receptors originated from a male donor in good health and CMV-seronegative. Both conserved end residues are part of each CDR3. A D gene is named only where the DNA matches it firmly. Clone size appears in some rows only: once, few, many, or a class for an expanded clone.

v_gene: TRBV27
len: 14
abundance: .
d_gene: .
j_gene: TRBJ1-1
CDR3nt: TGTGCCAGCAGTTTTGGAGGACGGAACACTGAAGCTTTCTTT
CDR3aa: CASSFGGRNTEAFF

v_gene: TRBV7-6
len: 16
abundance: few
d_gene: .
j_gene: TRBJ1-1
CDR3nt: TGTGCCAGCAGCTTACGCCAAACAAGAACGGGCACTGAAGCTTTCTTT
CDR3aa: CASSLRQTRTGTEAFF

v_gene: TRBV6-5
len: 15
abundance: once
d_gene: TRBD2
j_gene: TRBJ2-7
CDR3nt: TGTGCCAGCAGTTACGGGGGGGAGGGCGTGTACGAGCAGTACTTC
CDR3aa: CASSYGGEGVYEQYF

v_gene: TRBV15
len: 14
abundance: .
d_gene: .
j_gene: TRBJ1-4
CDR3nt: TGTGCCACCAGCAGAGAAACAGGGTTTGAAAAACTGTTTTTT
CDR3aa: CATSRETGFEKLFF

v_gene: TRBV2
len: 12
abundance: .
d_gene: .
j_gene: TRBJ2-7
CDR3nt: TGTGCCAGCAGGGGGGGAGTCCACGAGCAGTACTTC
CDR3aa: CASRGGVHEQYF

v_gene: TRBV7-9
len: 14
abundance: .
d_gene: TRBD2
j_gene: TRBJ2-7
CDR3nt: TGTGCCAGCAGCCCCCGGGGGGGTCCCTACGAGCAGTACTTC
CDR3aa: CASSPRGGPYEQYF

v_gene: TRBV5-1
len: 15
abundance: .
d_gene: TRBD1
j_gene: TRBJ1-1
CDR3nt: TGCGCCAGCAGCCCAGCTACAGGGGGGTCCACTGAAGCTTTCTTT
CDR3aa: CASSPATGGSTEAFF

v_gene: TRBV9
len: 17
abundance: .
d_gene: .
j_gene: TRBJ2-3
CDR3nt: TGTGCCAGCAGCGTAGGGGTGGGTGAGAGCAGGGGAGATACGCAGTATTTT
CDR3aa: CASSVGVGESRGDTQYF

v_gene: TRBV2
len: 16
abundance: .
d_gene: .
j_gene: TRBJ1-1
CDR3nt: TGTGCCAGCAGTGAAGAGGTGGCAGAGGCAAGCACTGAAGCTTTCTTT
CDR3aa: CASSEEVAEASTEAFF

v_gene: TRBV6-5
len: 14
abundance: few
d_gene: TRBD1
j_gene: TRBJ2-1
CDR3nt: TGTGCCAGCAGACGGGGACAGGAGCTGAATGAGCAGTTCTTC
CDR3aa: CASRRGQELNEQFF

v_gene: TRBV11-1
len: 16
abundance: .
d_gene: .
j_gene: TRBJ2-1
CDR3nt: TGTGCCAGCAGCTTAGGCAGGGGATTACAATACAATGAGCAGTTCTTC
CDR3aa: CASSLGRGLQYNEQFF

v_gene: TRBV19
len: 16
abundance: .
d_gene: .
j_gene: TRBJ2-1
CDR3nt: TGTGCCAGTAGTATAGCCCCGGGACACCCGAACAATGAGCAGTTCTTC
CDR3aa: CASSIAPGHPNNEQFF

v_gene: TRBV2
len: 16
abundance: .
d_gene: TRBD2
j_gene: TRBJ2-2
CDR3nt: TGTGCCAGCAGTTCACTAGCGGGAGGAACCACCGGGGAGCTGTTTTTT
CDR3aa: CASSSLAGGTTGELFF

v_gene: TRBV6-6
len: 15
abundance: .
d_gene: TRBD2
j_gene: TRBJ2-1
CDR3nt: TGTGCCAGCAGTTATTCCGGACTAGCGGGAGAGGAGCAGTTCTTC
CDR3aa: CASSYSGLAGEEQFF

v_gene: TRBV9
len: 16
abundance: .
d_gene: .
j_gene: TRBJ2-7
CDR3nt: TGTGCCAGCAGCGTAGGCGGGTCCAAAAATGCCAACGAGCAGTACTTC
CDR3aa: CASSVGGSKNANEQYF

v_gene: TRBV2
len: 12
abundance: .
d_gene: .
j_gene: TRBJ1-1
CDR3nt: TGTGCCAGCAGCGCCGAGTACACTGAAGCTTTCTTT
CDR3aa: CASSAEYTEAFF

v_gene: TRBV29-1
len: 15
abundance: once
d_gene: TRBD1
j_gene: TRBJ2-2
CDR3nt: TGCAGCGTTGAAGTTTGGGACAGCAACACCGGGGAGCTGTTTTTT
CDR3aa: CSVEVWDSNTGELFF

v_gene: TRBV21-1
len: 16
abundance: .
d_gene: .
j_gene: TRBJ1-5
CDR3nt: TGTGCCAGCAGCACGAAACGACAGGTACCGGATCAGCCCCAGCATTTT
CDR3aa: CASSTKRQVPDQPQHF

v_gene: TRBV6-1
len: 14
abundance: .
d_gene: .
j_gene: TRBJ1-2
CDR3nt: TGTGCCAGCAGTGAATTTCGGGGTCACTATGGCTACACCTTC
CDR3aa: CASSEFRGHYGYTF

v_gene: TRBV19
len: 18
abundance: .
d_gene: TRBD2
j_gene: TRBJ2-2
CDR3nt: TGTGCCAGTAGTATGACTAGAAGCGGGAGGGGAAACACCGGGGAGCTGTTTTTT
CDR3aa: CASSMTRSGRGNTGELFF

v_gene: TRBV7-7
len: 16
abundance: .
d_gene: TRBD2
j_gene: TRBJ2-1
CDR3nt: TGTGCCAGCAGCGCCCACCCTAGCGGGAGGGCAGGTGAGCAGTTCTTC
CDR3aa: CASSAHPSGRAGEQFF

v_gene: TRBV5-5
len: 15
abundance: .
d_gene: TRBD1
j_gene: TRBJ1-2
CDR3nt: TGTGCCAGCAGCTCGCCAAGGGACAGCTTATATGGCTACACCTTC
CDR3aa: CASSSPRDSLYGYTF

v_gene: TRBV7-2
len: 14
abundance: .
d_gene: .
j_gene: TRBJ1-3
CDR3nt: TGTGCCAGCAGCCCCCGGGGAACTGGAAACACCATATATTTT
CDR3aa: CASSPRGTGNTIYF

v_gene: TRBV2
len: 16
abundance: .
d_gene: TRBD1
j_gene: TRBJ1-1
CDR3nt: TGTGCCAGCACATTTAATAACAGGGGGGTGAACACTGAAGCTTTCTTT
CDR3aa: CASTFNNRGVNTEAFF

v_gene: TRBV27
len: 18
abundance: .
d_gene: .
j_gene: TRBJ2-6
CDR3nt: TGTGCCAGCAGACGACGGACAGCCAAGAGCTCTGGGGCCAACGTCCTGACTTTC
CDR3aa: CASRRRTAKSSGANVLTF

v_gene: TRBV28
len: 15
abundance: .
d_gene: .
j_gene: TRBJ1-2
CDR3nt: TGTGCCAGCAGTGCGGGAGGGGGGCTAGCCTATGGCTACACCTTC
CDR3aa: CASSAGGGLAYGYTF

v_gene: TRBV5-1
len: 16
abundance: .
d_gene: .
j_gene: TRBJ1-1
CDR3nt: TGCGCCAGCAGCTTCAGACCAGGAGACTCCAGGGTTCTGGCTTTCTTT
CDR3aa: CASSFRPGDSRVLAFF

v_gene: TRBV19
len: 15
abundance: .
d_gene: TRBD2
j_gene: TRBJ2-1
CDR3nt: TGTGCCAGTAGGCAAACTAGCGGGGGCCCCAATGAGCAGTTCTTC
CDR3aa: CASRQTSGGPNEQFF

v_gene: TRBV7-9
len: 13
abundance: .
d_gene: .
j_gene: TRBJ1-1
CDR3nt: TGTGCCAGCAGCTTAACAACGAACACTGAAGCTTTCTTT
CDR3aa: CASSLTTNTEAFF

v_gene: TRBV2
len: 14
abundance: .
d_gene: .
j_gene: TRBJ1-1
CDR3nt: TGTGCCAGCAGCGAAGGGGGGCGCGGCACTGAAGCTTTCTTT
CDR3aa: CASSEGGRGTEAFF

v_gene: TRBV27
len: 14
abundance: once
d_gene: .
j_gene: TRBJ1-4
CDR3nt: TGTGCCAGCAGTCCCTCCGGGAGCAGGCGGTGGCTGTTTTTT
CDR3aa: CASSPSGSRRWLFF

v_gene: TRBV19
len: 12
abundance: .
d_gene: .
j_gene: TRBJ1-2
CDR3nt: TGTGCCAGTAGTATAGCGGCAGGGGAACACACCTTC
CDR3aa: CASSIAAGEHTF

v_gene: TRBV29-1
len: 16
abundance: .
d_gene: TRBD2
j_gene: TRBJ2-1
CDR3nt: TGCAGCGTTGAGGGTCGACTAGCGGGAAGCCGCAATGAGCAGTTCTTC
CDR3aa: CSVEGRLAGSRNEQFF

v_gene: TRBV7-9
len: 16
abundance: few
d_gene: .
j_gene: TRBJ2-1
CDR3nt: TGTGCCAGCAGACTAAAAACCGGCTCGGGGAGGAATGAGCAGTTCTTC
CDR3aa: CASRLKTGSGRNEQFF

v_gene: TRBV19
len: 14
abundance: .
d_gene: .
j_gene: TRBJ2-7
CDR3nt: TGTGCCAGTAGTATAGCGTCTTCTCCCCTCCAGCAGTACTTC
CDR3aa: CASSIASSPLQQYF

v_gene: TRBV7-3
len: 16
abundance: few
d_gene: TRBD2
j_gene: TRBJ2-3
CDR3nt: TGTGCCAGCAGCTCCTTGGGACTAGCGGGAGGTGATACGCAGTATTTT
CDR3aa: CASSSLGLAGGDTQYF

v_gene: TRBV27
len: 12
abundance: .
d_gene: TRBD2
j_gene: TRBJ2-7
CDR3nt: TGTGCCAGCCGGACGGGAGGTGGCGAGCAGTACTTC
CDR3aa: CASRTGGGEQYF

v_gene: TRBV30
len: 18
abundance: .
d_gene: .
j_gene: TRBJ2-4
CDR3nt: TGTGCCTGGAGCCCACCCCTGAAGTACTCCGTGTCCAAAAACATTCAGTACTTC
CDR3aa: CAWSPPLKYSVSKNIQYF

v_gene: TRBV4-1
len: 15
abundance: .
d_gene: TRBD2
j_gene: TRBJ2-3
CDR3nt: TGCGCCAGCAGCCAATCTAGCGGGAGGCCAGATACGCAGTATTTT
CDR3aa: CASSQSSGRPDTQYF

v_gene: TRBV7-9
len: 13
abundance: .
d_gene: .
j_gene: TRBJ1-1
CDR3nt: TGTGCCAGCAGCCTCCCCCTGAACACTGAAGCTTTCTTT
CDR3aa: CASSLPLNTEAFF

v_gene: TRBV5-4
len: 13
abundance: .
d_gene: .
j_gene: TRBJ2-5
CDR3nt: TGTGCCAGCAGCATATGGGCCCAAGAGACCCAGTACTTC
CDR3aa: CASSIWAQETQYF

v_gene: TRBV4-1
len: 13
abundance: few
d_gene: .
j_gene: TRBJ2-5
CDR3nt: TGCGCCAGCAGCCAAGCCTTCTTAGAGACCCAGTACTTC
CDR3aa: CASSQAFLETQYF

v_gene: TRBV5-5
len: 16
abundance: .
d_gene: TRBD2
j_gene: TRBJ2-7
CDR3nt: TGTGCCAGCAGCTCGGGACTAGCGGGAGCCGGGGACGAGCAGTACTTC
CDR3aa: CASSSGLAGAGDEQYF

v_gene: TRBV25-1
len: 15
abundance: .
d_gene: TRBD1
j_gene: TRBJ2-7
CDR3nt: TGTGCCAGCAGTGGGCCGGAGACAGGGCACTACGAGCAGTACTTC
CDR3aa: CASSGPETGHYEQYF

v_gene: TRBV29-1
len: 15
abundance: .
d_gene: TRBD2
j_gene: TRBJ2-1
CDR3nt: TGCAGCGTTGATGTGGAGCGGGAGGCCGTCAATGAGCAGTTCTTC
CDR3aa: CSVDVEREAVNEQFF

v_gene: TRBV19
len: 15
abundance: .
d_gene: .
j_gene: TRBJ2-5
CDR3nt: TGTGCCAGTAGTTCCCCGGGATTCTTTAAAGAGACCCAGTACTTC
CDR3aa: CASSSPGFFKETQYF

v_gene: TRBV7-8
len: 14
abundance: .
d_gene: .
j_gene: TRBJ1-1
CDR3nt: TGTGCCAGCAGCACGGACCCGGCAGGGACTGAAGCTTTCTTT
CDR3aa: CASSTDPAGTEAFF

v_gene: TRBV6-5
len: 15
abundance: .
d_gene: .
j_gene: TRBJ1-2
CDR3nt: TGTGCCAGCACATTTGCCCGGAGTCCTCAATATGGCTACACCTTC
CDR3aa: CASTFARSPQYGYTF

v_gene: TRBV7-6
len: 14
abundance: .
d_gene: .
j_gene: TRBJ1-5
CDR3nt: TGTGCCAGCAGCCCCGCGGGCAGCAATCAGCCCCAGCATTTT
CDR3aa: CASSPAGSNQPQHF

v_gene: TRBV18
len: 16
abundance: .
d_gene: TRBD1
j_gene: TRBJ2-1
CDR3nt: TGTGCCAGCTCACCGCGTCAACAGGGGGTGTACAATGAGCAGTTCTTC
CDR3aa: CASSPRQQGVYNEQFF

v_gene: TRBV10-1
len: 14
abundance: .
d_gene: TRBD2
j_gene: TRBJ2-3
CDR3nt: TGCGCCAGCAGCGTAGCGGGAGGGAAAGATACGCAGTATTTT
CDR3aa: CASSVAGGKDTQYF

v_gene: TRBV21-1
len: 14
abundance: .
d_gene: .
j_gene: TRBJ1-2
CDR3nt: TGTGCCAGCAGCAAAGTATCGTTTAGCTATGGCTACACCTTC
CDR3aa: CASSKVSFSYGYTF

v_gene: TRBV18
len: 17
abundance: .
d_gene: .
j_gene: TRBJ1-1
CDR3nt: TGTGCCAGCTCCCCTGGGGCTTTACCGGGACAGAACACTGAAGCTTTCTTT
CDR3aa: CASSPGALPGQNTEAFF

v_gene: TRBV7-9
len: 13
abundance: once
d_gene: .
j_gene: TRBJ1-5
CDR3nt: TGTGCCAGCAGCTCATCAGTCAATCAGCCCCAGCATTTT
CDR3aa: CASSSSVNQPQHF

v_gene: TRBV5-3
len: 15
abundance: .
d_gene: .
j_gene: TRBJ1-1
CDR3nt: TGTGCCACCTCGGCGGGGTGGTGGGTGAACACTGAAGCTTTCTTT
CDR3aa: CATSAGWWVNTEAFF

v_gene: TRBV12-5
len: 12
abundance: .
d_gene: .
j_gene: TRBJ2-1
CDR3nt: TGTGCTAGTGCTTCTTCCAGCAATGAGCAGTTCTTC
CDR3aa: CASASSSNEQFF

v_gene: TRBV2
len: 14
abundance: .
d_gene: .
j_gene: TRBJ2-2
CDR3nt: TGTGCCAGCAAACCCGGGAGCGACACCGGGGAGCTGTTTTTT
CDR3aa: CASKPGSDTGELFF